A single sample is the source of the 26 T cell receptor beta chains below, sequenced in a study of cytomegalovirus exposure and HLA in healthy donors. A multiplex PCR was run with 60 Vbeta primers and 13 Jbeta primers. The assay was immunoSEQ multiplex PCR, and TCRdb's table has in-frame clones only and misses some. Of 80,000 to 100,000 clones listed, roughly 64% are singletons. Input material: PBMCs. All receptors come from a woman aged 40-49 years in good health and CMV-seropositive.

The rearrangement joins TRBV18 to TRBJ2-7, with TRBD1 as a possible D gene (5 bases). This CDR3 has 20 amino acids. V was clipped by 0 bases and J by 4 bases, with 28 bases between them. Germline CDR1 reads KGHSH; CDR2 reads LQKENI. In DNA form, the CDR3 reads TGTGCCAGCTCACCACCAAACAAGGGGCAGGGTGCTACCCGTAATTACGAGCAGTACTTC. Its protein product is CASSPPNKGQGATRNYEQYF.

V is TRBV2 and J is TRBJ2-2; D gene ambiguous. This CDR3 is 14 amino acids long. V lost 6 bases and J 1 base, leaving 9 bases between the germline ends. Germline values: CDR1 SNHLY, CDR2 FYNNEI. The CDR3 protein is CASRVQQNTGELFF. CDR3 bases: TGTGCCAGCAGGGTGCAACAGAACACCGGGGAGCTGTTTTTT.

This clone came up once. This chain joins TRBV4-3 and TRBJ2-3; possibly TRBD2 for D (5 bases). Trimming took off 0 bases at V and 9 bases at J, with 19 bases between the two ends. Germline CDR1 reads LGHNA; CDR2 reads YSLEER. The CDR3 length is 16 residues. CDR3: CASSQDRGTGRTTQYF. The CDR3 region has the DNA TGCGCCAGCAGCCAAGATCGGGGAACGGGTAGAACCACGCAGTATTTT.

The chain has TRBV5-8 and TRBJ1-5; a possible D gene is TRBD1 (5 bases). The CDR3 is 19 residues long. V shed 3 bases and J shed 7 bases, with 29 bases lying between them. Germline V gives CDR1 SGHTS, CDR2 YDEGEE. The CDR3 bases are TGTGCCAGCAGCTCGGGGGTTGGGGGATCTATGAGGAACGGGCAGCCCCAGCATTTT. Translated, it gives CASSSGVGGSMRNGQPQHF.

This clone has just a few counts. At one boundary the junction diverges from the germline segment, which might be a read error. The genes are TRBV12-5 and TRBJ1-1; TRBD1 might be the D (6 bases). From germline, CDR1 is LGHNT and CDR2 FRNRAP. The CDR3 is made up of 15 amino acids. As DNA, the CDR3 is TGTGCTAGTGGTTTGTCGGGGGGGCTGAAGACTGAAGCTTTCTTT. It yields the protein CASGLSGGLKTEAFF.

The chain combines TRBV30 with TRBJ1-1; D perhaps matches TRBD1 (5 bases). Trimming removed 3 bases from V and 4 bases from J, with 12 bases in between. Germline values: CDR1 GTSNPN, CDR2 SVGIG (reference sequence). CDR3 length: 13 residues. The CDR3 is CAWSFRASTEAFF. CDR3 bases: TGTGCCTGGAGCTTCAGGGCAAGCACTGAAGCTTTCTTT.

The V call is TRBV5-1, the J call TRBJ1-5; no clear D gene. The germline V gene encodes CDR1 SGHRS and CDR2 YFSETQ. CDR3 size: 13 residues. V was clipped by 0 bases and J by 5 bases, with 6 bases between them. The CDR3 DNA reads as TGCGCCAGCAGCTTGGAACCGGATCAGCCCCAGCATTTT. It encodes CASSLEPDQPQHF.

This sequence joins TRBV11-2 and TRBJ2-7, with 7 bases identical to TRBD2. The ends lost 5 bases at V and 5 bases at J; junction bases unmatched: 9. This CDR3 contains 14 residues. The germline CDR1 and CDR2 sequences are SGHAT and FQNNGV. The CDR3 here is CASSPRAGAHEQYF. The CDR3 DNA is TGTGCCAGCAGCCCTAGGGCGGGAGCCCACGAGCAGTACTTC.

This chain links TRBV19 with TRBJ2-6; D is possibly TRBD1 (5 bases). In germline, CDR1 is LNHDA, CDR2 SQIVND (reference sequence). The V gene lost 4 bases and the J gene lost 2 bases, with 9 bases spanning the gap. The CDR3 contains 15 residues. The CDR3 DNA sequence: TGTGCCAGTAGTACAAGGGGCACTGGGGCCAACGTCCTGACTTTC. Translating it yields CASSTRGTGANVLTF.

The table lists this clone with a few counts. The chain recombines TRBV27 with TRBJ1-1; 9 positions agree with TRBD1. The CDR3 is made up of 15 amino acids. J lost 4 bases, V lost 5 bases, and 8 bases had no gene match. Germline V gene sequence: CDR1 MNHEY, CDR2 SMNVEV (reference sequence). CDR3 sequence: CASSLAGTGSTEAFF. CDR3 coding DNA: TGTGCCAGCAGTCTCGCCGGGACAGGGAGCACTGAAGCTTTCTTT.

The gene calls are TRBV10-1 and TRBJ2-1, with a tentative D call TRBD2 (6 bases). V dropped 3 bases and J dropped 4 bases, with 13 bases sitting between them. The CDR3 sequence is 15 residues long. Per the germline V gene, CDR1 is WNHNN and CDR2 is SYGVQD (reference sequence). CDR3 DNA: TGCGCCAGCAGTGATGAGGGAGGCATATACAATGAGCAGTTCTTC. It specifies CASSDEGGIYNEQFF.

The V gene is TRBV5-1, the J gene TRBJ2-5, with TRBD1 as a possible D gene (5 bases). V lost 0 bases, J lost 7 bases, and 10 bases lay in between. CDR1 and CDR2 (germline): SGHRS, YFSETQ. The CDR3 length is 13 residues. The CDR3 here is CASSLGGEWTQYF. Written as DNA, the CDR3 is TGCGCCAGCAGCTTGGGGGGCGAGTGGACCCAGTACTTC.

The chain carries TRBV5-1 and TRBJ2-5, with 11 positions matching TRBD2. CDR1 and CDR2 from the germline V gene are SGHRS and YFSETQ. The junction had 5 bases not matched to a gene; V was cut back by 3 bases and J by 4 bases. The CDR3 runs to 15 residues. The CDR3 reads CASSWGLAERETQYF. CDR3 coding DNA: TGCGCCAGCAGCTGGGGACTAGCGGAACGAGAGACCCAGTACTTC.

This clone was seen only a few times. V gene TRBV5-6 combines with J gene TRBJ1-1, with 9 bases lining up with TRBD1. The CDR3 is made up of 14 amino acids. With 4 bases clipped from V and 10 bases from J, the junction kept 11 bases outside the gene matches. Germline lookup yields CDR1 SGHDT and CDR2 YYEEEE. The CDR3 protein is CASSEGQGVFRAFF. In nucleotides, the CDR3 is TGTGCCAGCAGCGAGGGACAGGGTGTTTTCAGAGCTTTCTTT.

V is TRBV28 and J is TRBJ1-5; tentatively, D is TRBD1 (5 bases). This CDR3 has 13 residues. CDR1 is MDHEN, CDR2 SYDVKM, per germline. V was clipped by 5 bases and J by 7 bases, with 12 bases between them. CDR3 region: CASSGGEGQPQHF. The CDR3 nucleotides read TGTGCCAGCAGTGGGGGGGAGGGCCAGCCCCAGCATTTT.

This clone was seen a handful of times. The chain employs TRBV7-9 and TRBJ1-4; 7 nucleotides match TRBD1. The CDR3 length is 14 residues. Germline V gene data show CDR1 as SEHNR and CDR2 as FQNEAQ (reference sequence). V was clipped by 5 bases and J by 7 bases; unmatched bases: 7. This chain's CDR3 is CASSLRQGGEKLFF. CDR3 bases: TGTGCCAGCAGCCTTAGACAGGGTGGTGAAAAACTGTTTTTT.

In this sample, this clone turned up a few times. V usage is TRBV28 and J usage is TRBJ1-2; no firm D call. Germline values: CDR1 MDHEN, CDR2 SYDVKM. The CDR3 loop spans 16 amino acids. Trimming took 2 bases from V and 1 from J, leaving 14 bases between them. The CDR3 loop reads CASSLPRTEDNYGYTF. Written as DNA, the CDR3 is TGTGCCAGCAGTTTACCCCGGACGGAGGATAACTATGGCTACACCTTC.

The DNA for the CDR3 is TGTGCCAGCAGCGAGGGGGCGCTCACTGAAGCTTTCTTT. It encodes CASSEGALTEAFF. The chain uses TRBV5-6 and TRBJ1-1, with 7 bases lining up with TRBD1. This CDR3 region has 13 residues. Germline V gene data show CDR1 as SGHDT and CDR2 as YYEEEE. Trimming at V came to 4 bases and at J to 4 bases, leaving 4 bases not matched to a gene.

This clone was detected once. The rearrangement uses TRBV2 and TRBJ1-2; no reliable D call. V was shortened by 3 bases and J by 4 bases, with 12 bases between the two germline ends. CDR1 is SNHLY and CDR2 is FYNNEI in the germline V gene. The CDR3 length is 14 residues. Written as DNA, the CDR3 is TGTGCCAGCAGTGACCCCCTAGCCGGCTATGGCTACACCTTC. Residues: CASSDPLAGYGYTF.

V and J are TRBV9 and TRBJ2-2; D remains ambiguous. V was trimmed by 1 base and J by 4 bases, leaving 8 bases between them. This CDR3 is built from 14 residues. Germline assignment: CDR1 SGDLS and CDR2 YYNGEE. In nucleotides, the CDR3 is TGTGCCAGCAGCGTAAGTTCGAGCACCGGGGAGCTGTTTTTT. It is translated as CASSVSSSTGELFF.

CDR3 sequence (DNA): TGTGCCAGCAGCTTATCCTCGACAGGAAAAGAGACCCAGTACTTC. The encoded protein is CASSLSSTGKETQYF. J is TRBJ2-5 and V is TRBV5-4, with D maybe TRBD1 (6 bases). V lost 2 bases and J 3 bases, leaving 14 bases between the germline ends. This CDR3 comprises 15 residues. CDR1 is SGHNT and CDR2 is YYREEE in the germline V gene (reference sequence).

In its sample, this clone was seen a few times. This chain uses TRBV7-8 with TRBJ2-7; 8 nucleotides line up with TRBD1. The V and J ends lost 3 bases and 4 bases, in that order; junction bases with no gene match: 11. This CDR3 is built from 16 residues. Germline V CDR1 and CDR2: SGHVS, FQNEAQ. The CDR3 nucleotides are TGTGCCAGCAGCTTTAGGCAGACAGGGGAAAAATACGAGCAGTACTTC. Its protein is CASSFRQTGEKYEQYF.

J is TRBJ1-5 and V is TRBV27, with 10 bases fitting TRBD1. Germline V lookup: CDR1 MNHEY, CDR2 SMNVEV (reference sequence). The CDR3 sequence is 20 residues long. V shed 6 bases and J 0 bases; nucleotides not matched to a gene: 17. CDR3 residues: CASSRWGPGQGLPSNQPQHF. CDR3 DNA: TGTGCCAGCAGCCGATGGGGCCCGGGACAGGGGTTACCTAGCAATCAGCCCCAGCATTTT.

CDR3 sequence reads: CASSVSGVFAGNTIYF. In DNA form, the CDR3 reads TGTGCCAGCAGCGTATCAGGGGTCTTCGCTGGAAACACCATATATTTT. The chain combines TRBV9 with TRBJ1-3; D perhaps matches TRBD1 (6 bases). The CDR3 contains 16 residues. Germline V gives CDR1 SGDLS, CDR2 YYNGEE. Between the trimmed V and J ends, which lost 1 base and 2 bases, there was a span of 13 bases.

V gene TRBV2 combines with J gene TRBJ2-3, with 13 bases identical to TRBD2. The germline gives CDR1 SNHLY, CDR2 FYNNEI. Trimming removed 6 bases from V and 6 bases from J; junction bases left unmatched: 15. CDR3 length equals 18 residues. The CDR3, as DNA: TGTGCCAGCAGCCGCCCCCGGACTAGCGGGAGTCCTACTGATACGCAGTATTTT. Protein product: CASSRPRTSGSPTDTQYF.

The chain employs TRBV5-1 and TRBJ1-1; the D is unclear. The CDR3 consists of 14 residues. Trimming stripped 0 bases from V and 3 bases from J, with 9 bases between. The germline V gene has CDR1 SGHRS and CDR2 YFSETQ. The CDR3 DNA sequence: TGCGCCAGCAGCTTGGATCTCCCAGACACTGAAGCTTTCTTT. Residues: CASSLDLPDTEAFF.